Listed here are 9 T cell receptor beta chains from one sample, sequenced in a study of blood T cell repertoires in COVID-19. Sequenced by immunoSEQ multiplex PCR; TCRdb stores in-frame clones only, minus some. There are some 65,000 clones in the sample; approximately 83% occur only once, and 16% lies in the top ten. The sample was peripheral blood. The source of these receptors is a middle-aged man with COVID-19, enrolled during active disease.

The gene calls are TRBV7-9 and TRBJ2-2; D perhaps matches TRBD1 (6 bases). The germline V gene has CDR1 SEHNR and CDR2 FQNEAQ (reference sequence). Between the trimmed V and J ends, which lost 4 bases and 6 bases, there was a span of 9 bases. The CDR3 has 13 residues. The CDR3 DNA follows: TGTGCCAGCAGCTCACAGGGTTCCGGGGAGCTGTTTTTT. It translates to CASSSQGSGELFF.

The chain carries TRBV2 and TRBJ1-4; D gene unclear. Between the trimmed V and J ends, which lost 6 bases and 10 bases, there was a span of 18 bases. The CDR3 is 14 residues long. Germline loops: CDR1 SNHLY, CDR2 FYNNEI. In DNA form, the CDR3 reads TGTGCCAGCAGCGAGGGCGGATGGATTGGAAAACTGTTTTTT. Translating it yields CASSEGGWIGKLFF.

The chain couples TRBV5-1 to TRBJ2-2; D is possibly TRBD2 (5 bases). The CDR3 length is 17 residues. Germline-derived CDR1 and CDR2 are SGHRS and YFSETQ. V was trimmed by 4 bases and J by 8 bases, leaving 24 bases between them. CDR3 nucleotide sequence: TGCGCCAGCAGCCTGATCCTTACGCGGGCTCCTGTGGGGGAGCTGTTTTTT. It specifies CASSLILTRAPVGELFF.

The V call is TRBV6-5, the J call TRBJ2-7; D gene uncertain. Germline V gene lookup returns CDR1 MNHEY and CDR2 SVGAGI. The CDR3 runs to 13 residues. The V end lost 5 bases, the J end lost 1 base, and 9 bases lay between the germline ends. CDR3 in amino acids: CASSNSASYEQYF. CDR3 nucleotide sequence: TGTGCCAGCAGTAATTCTGCGTCCTACGAGCAGTACTTC.

The CDR3 DNA reads TGTGCCAGCAGTAATCCAGGGGACGGCTACACCTTC. Translating gives CASSNPGDGYTF. The genes are TRBV6-5 and TRBJ1-2, with D maybe TRBD1 (6 bases). This CDR3 has 12 residues. V shed 5 bases and J shed 8 bases, with 12 bases lying between them. In germline, CDR1 is MNHEY, CDR2 SVGAGI.

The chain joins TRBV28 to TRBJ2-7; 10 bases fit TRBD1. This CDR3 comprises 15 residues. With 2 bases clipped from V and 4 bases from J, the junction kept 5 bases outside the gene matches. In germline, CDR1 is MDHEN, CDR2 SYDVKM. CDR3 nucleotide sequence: TGTGCCAGCAGTTTACTGGACAGGGGGGGTTACGAGCAGTACTTC. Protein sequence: CASSLLDRGGYEQYF.

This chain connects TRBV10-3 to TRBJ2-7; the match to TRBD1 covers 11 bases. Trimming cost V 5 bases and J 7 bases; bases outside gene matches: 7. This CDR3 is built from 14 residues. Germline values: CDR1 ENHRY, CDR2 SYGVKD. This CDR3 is CAISPGQGAGEQYF. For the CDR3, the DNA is TGTGCCATCAGTCCTGGACAGGGGGCTGGGGAGCAGTACTTC.

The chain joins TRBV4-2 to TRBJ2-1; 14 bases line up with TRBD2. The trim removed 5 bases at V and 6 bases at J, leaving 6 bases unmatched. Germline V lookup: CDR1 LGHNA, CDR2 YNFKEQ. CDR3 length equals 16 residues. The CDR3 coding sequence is TGTGCCAGCAGCGCCCGGACTAGCGGGGGGTTCAATGAGCAGTTCTTC. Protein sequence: CASSARTSGGFNEQFF.

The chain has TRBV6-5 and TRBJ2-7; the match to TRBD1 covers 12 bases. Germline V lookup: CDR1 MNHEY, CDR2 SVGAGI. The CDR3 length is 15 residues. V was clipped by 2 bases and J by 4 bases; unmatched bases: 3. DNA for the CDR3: TGTGCCAGCAGTTACGGGACAGGGGGCCGGTACGAGCAGTACTTC. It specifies CASSYGTGGRYEQYF.